These 27 T cell receptor beta chains came from one sample sequenced in a study of T-cell memory formation after mild COVID-19. One entry per CDR3 protein, called by TCRdb with MiXCR from the 5' RACE reads. The sample has 530,000 or so distinct CDR3 sequences, 17% seen once. Sequenced material: PBMCs or a T cell subset sorted from them (not recorded which). Receptors were obtained from an adult woman who had mild COVID-19 (a few samples of this study predate the infection). Cell type and time point are not known.

This rearrangement joins TRBV4-3 to TRBJ1-1; no reliable D call. The CDR3 totals 13 residues. In germline, CDR1 is LGHNA, CDR2 YSLEER. The V gene lost 3 bases and the J gene lost 3 bases, with 8 bases spanning the gap. CDR3 residues: CASSHPLYTEAFF. The CDR3, as DNA: TGCGCCAGCAGCCATCCTCTCTACACTGAAGCTTTCTTT.

The rearrangement joins TRBV29-1 to TRBJ2-3; D possibly corresponds to TRBD1 (5 bases). This CDR3 spans 16 amino acids. From germline, CDR1 is SQVTM and CDR2 ANQGSEA. V lost 0 bases and J 5 bases, leaving 18 bases between the germline ends. The CDR3 region is CSVEDPRQGVGDTQYF. The CDR3 nucleotides read TGCAGCGTTGAAGATCCTCGGCAGGGCGTCGGAGATACGCAGTATTTT.

This clonotype was seen a few times. The V call is TRBV12-5, the J call TRBJ2-1; 9 bases line up with TRBD2. The V gene end was trimmed by 1 base and the J gene end by 9 bases; junction bases not matched to a gene: 7. CDR3 length equals 15 residues. In germline, CDR1 is LGHNT, CDR2 FRNRAP. The CDR3 DNA reads TGTGCTAGTGGTTTGGGGGGACTAGCAGCCGTTGAGCAGTTCTTC. Translation gives CASGLGGLAAVEQFF.

This clonotype has more than one count but fewer than ten. The CDR3 DNA reads TGTGCCAGCAGCGTAGCTATCAGGGGGGAAGCTTTCTTT. Its translation: CASSVAIRGEAFF. This chain uses TRBV9 with TRBJ1-1; 7 positions match TRBD1. CDR1 and CDR2 (germline): SGDLS, YYNGEE. The CDR3 spans 13 residues. V shed 0 bases and J 8 bases; nucleotides not matched to a gene: 4.

The sample holds a few counts of this clonotype. The V and J genes are TRBV5-1 and TRBJ2-3; no reliable D call. With 6 bases removed from V and 2 bases from J, the gap between germline ends came to 13 bases. Germline CDR1 SGHRS, CDR2 YFSETQ. The CDR3 totals 14 residues. CDR3: CASKRAEVTDTQYF. The CDR3 DNA reads as TGCGCCAGCAAAAGGGCAGAAGTCACAGATACGCAGTATTTT.

The CDR3 loop is CASTLGRGENEKLFF. CDR3 DNA sequence: TGTGCCAGCACCTTGGGTAGGGGAGAAAATGAAAAACTGTTTTTT. The rearrangement uses TRBV2 and TRBJ1-4; weak D call: TRBD1 (5 bases). This CDR3 is built from 15 residues. CDR1 and CDR2 (germline): SNHLY, FYNNEI. Trimming left V 7 bases short and J 5 bases short, with 17 bases between.

This clonotype was detected a few times. The chain links TRBV7-2 to TRBJ1-2, with D maybe TRBD1 (5 bases). The CDR3 runs to 14 residues. V was trimmed by 3 bases and J by 8 bases, leaving 16 bases between them. The germline CDR1 and CDR2 sequences are SGHTA and FQGNSA. The CDR3, as DNA: TGTGCCAGCAGCTTGGCGTGGGTGACAGAGGGCTACACCTTC. Translated: CASSLAWVTEGYTF.

Many counts were recorded for this clonotype. The chain links TRBV9 to TRBJ2-7; possibly TRBD2 for D (5 bases). The germline V gene has CDR1 SGDLS and CDR2 YYNGEE. Between the trimmed V and J ends, which lost 0 bases and 5 bases, there was a span of 15 bases. The CDR3 runs 15 residues. This chain's CDR3 is CASSVELNGRDEQYF. CDR3 in DNA: TGTGCCAGCAGCGTAGAACTAAATGGGAGAGACGAGCAGTACTTC.

V gene TRBV11-2 combines with J gene TRBJ1-1; D unresolved. The ends were cut back, 0 bases at V and 8 bases at J, with 10 bases in the middle. The CDR3 spans 13 residues. CDR1 and CDR2 (germline): SGHAT, FQNNGV. CDR3 protein: CASSLDLSREAFF. CDR3 nucleotides: TGTGCCAGCAGCTTAGATCTATCAAGAGAAGCTTTCTTT.

This clonotype was observed many times. The rearrangement joins TRBV5-1 to TRBJ2-2; 10 bases are shared with TRBD1. There are 15 residues in the CDR3. V gave up 4 bases and J gave up 4 bases; unmatched junction bases: 4. CDR1 SGHRS and CDR2 YFSETQ come from the germline V gene. The CDR3 is CASSTGQGVTGELFF. The CDR3, as DNA: TGCGCCAGCAGCACCGGACAGGGGGTCACCGGGGAGCTGTTTTTT.

This clonotype was seen a handful of times. V and J are TRBV3-1 and TRBJ2-2, with 8 bases fitting TRBD2. Trimming at V came to 4 bases and at J to 0 bases, leaving 10 bases not matched to a gene. CDR1 is LGHDT, CDR2 YNNKEL, per germline (reference sequence). The CDR3 loop spans 18 amino acids. The CDR3 bases are TGTGCCAGCAGCCCGCCCTCCGGGCGGGGGGCGAACACCGGGGAGCTGTTTTTT. Protein sequence: CASSPPSGRGANTGELFF.

The rearrangement uses TRBV24-1 and TRBJ2-7; D not resolved. With 6 bases removed from V and 6 bases from J, the gap between germline ends came to 14 bases. CDR3 length: 13 amino acids. Germline V gene lookup returns CDR1 KGHDR and CDR2 SFDVKD. CDR3 nucleotides: TGTGCCACCAGTACTACGGTAAGTGGCGAGCAGTACTTC. Translation: CATSTTVSGEQYF.

The V call is TRBV11-2, the J call TRBJ2-7, with D hard to call. CDR3 length: 14 residues. Germline CDR1 and CDR2: SGHAT and FQNNGV. Trimming pared 0 bases from V and 0 bases from J, leaving 6 bases between. Written as DNA, the CDR3 is TGTGCCAGCAGCTTAGACCAGCTCTCCTACGAGCAGTACTTC. This encodes CASSLDQLSYEQYF.

This clonotype was counted a few times. The rearrangement links TRBV2 to TRBJ2-2; D is perhaps TRBD1 (6 bases). Germline CDR1 is SNHLY and CDR2 is FYNNEI. The CDR3 sequence is 15 residues long. With 6 bases removed from V and 1 base from J, the gap between germline ends came to 12 bases. The CDR3 loop reads CASRVGTRNTGELFF. CDR3 nucleotides: TGTGCCAGCAGAGTCGGGACACGGAACACCGGGGAGCTGTTTTTT. The variable domain in full, completed from reference TRBV2 and TRBJ2-2, reads EPEVTQTPSHQVTQMGQEVILRCVPISNHLYFYWYRQILGQKVEFLVSFYNNEISEKSEIFDDQFSVERPDGSNFTLKIRSTKLEDSAMYFCASRVGTRNTGELFFGEGSRLTVL.

There are a few counts of this clonotype. The chain employs TRBV5-4 and TRBJ2-1, with TRBD2 matching 11 bases. J gave up 9 bases and V 2 bases, and 10 bases lay outside the gene matches. Looked up from germline, CDR1 is SGHNT and CDR2 is YYREEE (reference sequence). This CDR3 spans 16 amino acids. CDR3 coding DNA: TGTGCCAGCAGCTTAAAGACTAGCGGGGACCTAGGTGAGCAGTTCTTC. Protein: CASSLKTSGDLGEQFF.

This chain uses TRBV18 with TRBJ2-6; D is undetermined. Germline V gene lookup returns CDR1 KGHSH and CDR2 LQKENI. The CDR3 is 17 residues long. Trimming took off 0 bases at V and 1 base at J, with 10 bases between the two ends. The CDR3 nucleotides are TGTGCCAGCTCACCACCGGGAAGTGGGTCTGGGGCCAACGTCCTGACTTTC. Its translation is CASSPPGSGSGANVLTF.

This sequence joins TRBV5-1 and TRBJ2-3; D is undetermined. Trimming shortened V by 2 bases and J by 2 bases, and 12 bases separated the two germline ends. This CDR3 region has 15 residues. In germline, CDR1 is SGHRS, CDR2 YFSETQ. The CDR3 loop reads CASSFTRADTDTQYF. The DNA for the CDR3 is TGCGCCAGCAGCTTCACCCGGGCCGACACAGATACGCAGTATTTT.

The gene calls are TRBV20-1 and TRBJ2-6; no definite D call. The CDR3 is 14 amino acids. CDR1 and CDR2 (germline): DFQATT, SNEGSKA (reference sequence). V lost 0 bases and J 2 bases, leaving 5 bases between the germline ends. The CDR3 bases are TGCAGTGCTAGAGATCGGACTGGGGCCAACGTCCTGACTTTC. As protein: CSARDRTGANVLTF.

This clonotype was picked up a small number of times. This chain joins TRBV28 and TRBJ2-7, with 12 bases aligning to TRBD1. The J segment lost 4 bases and the V segment lost 5 bases, leaving 9 bases of the junction unmatched. Germline loops: CDR1 MDHEN, CDR2 SYDVKM. The CDR3 has 16 residues. As DNA, the CDR3 is TGTGCCAGCAGTCTCACCTTGGGACAGGGGGCGTACGAGCAGTACTTC. It is translated as CASSLTLGQGAYEQYF. Full variable domain (outside the CDR3, taken from reference TRBV28 and TRBJ2-7): DVKVTQSSRYLVKRTGEKVFLECVQDMDHENMFWYRQDPGLGLRLIYFSYDVKMKEKGDIPEGYSVSREKKERFSLILESASTNQTSMYLCASSLTLGQGAYEQYFGPGTRLTVT.

There are a few counts of this clonotype. J is TRBJ1-2 and V is TRBV24-1, with TRBD1 identical over 7 bases. J gave up 1 base and V 9 bases, and 1 base lay outside the gene matches. Germline assignment: CDR1 KGHDR and CDR2 SFDVKD. The CDR3 runs to 12 residues. As DNA, the CDR3 is TGTGCCACCGGGACAGATAACTATGGCTACACCTTC. This gives the protein CATGTDNYGYTF.

This clonotype has a count of ten or more. The V call is TRBV15, the J call TRBJ2-1; possible D gene TRBD2, 6 bases. Trimming removed 5 bases from V and 5 bases from J, with 13 bases in between. Germline loops: CDR1 LNHNV, CDR2 YYDKDF (reference sequence). This CDR3 has 14 amino acids. CDR3 bases: TGTGCCACCAGCTGGAGGGTCGGAGACAATGAGCAGTTCTTC. Residues: CATSWRVGDNEQFF.

In this sample, this clonotype turned up a few times. The chain uses TRBV5-5 and TRBJ2-7; tentatively, D is TRBD2 (5 bases). CDR1 and CDR2 from the germline V gene are SGHKS and YYEKEE (reference sequence). This CDR3 spans 12 amino acids. V was pared by 4 bases and J by 8 bases, with 13 bases between. CDR3 protein: CASSITRVQQYF. CDR3 DNA sequence: TGTGCCAGCAGCATTACTAGAGTCCAGCAGTACTTC.

This clonotype showed up just a few times. The gene calls are TRBV20-1 and TRBJ1-2; TRBD1 agrees at 7 bases. The germline CDR1 and CDR2 sequences are DFQATT and SNEGSKA (reference sequence). The V segment lost 1 base and the J segment 3 bases; nucleotides outside the gene matches: 5. This CDR3 is 14 amino acids long. CDR3 sequence reads: CSARGQGVDYGYTF. DNA for the CDR3: TGCAGTGCTAGAGGACAGGGCGTCGACTATGGCTACACCTTC.

This chain connects TRBV3-1 to TRBJ1-1; a possible D gene is TRBD1 (5 bases). V lost 0 bases to trimming and J lost 3 bases, with 14 bases between them. The CDR3 is made up of 16 amino acids. From germline, CDR1 is LGHDT and CDR2 YNNKEL (reference sequence). CDR3: CASSQDPAGRYTEAFF. CDR3 bases: TGTGCCAGCAGCCAAGATCCGGCAGGGCGATACACTGAAGCTTTCTTT.

This clonotype was found a few times. V is TRBV27 and J is TRBJ2-3; D is unresolved. V was shortened by 7 bases and J by 1 base, with 9 bases between the two germline ends. This CDR3 region has 13 residues. CDR1 is MNHEY, CDR2 SMNVEV, per germline (reference sequence). As DNA, the CDR3 is TGTGCCAGCAACGGGTGGGGCACAGATACGCAGTATTTT. This gives the protein CASNGWGTDTQYF.

This chain joins TRBV5-6 and TRBJ2-2; TRBD1 matches at 8 bases. Germline loops: CDR1 SGHDT, CDR2 YYEEEE. The CDR3 is made up of 15 amino acids. Germline trimming cut 3 bases from V and 7 bases from J; bases unmatched to any gene: 8. The CDR3 region is CASSYPGTGGGELFF. CDR3 sequence (DNA): TGTGCCAGCAGCTATCCCGGGACAGGTGGCGGGGAGCTGTTTTTT.

This clonotype was detected ten times or more. The genes are TRBV5-1 and TRBJ2-7, with a tentative D call TRBD2 (5 bases). V lost 5 bases, J lost 3 bases, and 12 bases lay in between. Germline V gene sequence: CDR1 SGHRS, CDR2 YFSETQ. The CDR3 is made up of 13 amino acids. CDR3 sequence: CASSSDLSYEQYF. The CDR3 region has the DNA TGCGCCAGCAGTTCGGACTTGAGCTACGAGCAGTACTTC.